This T cell receptor (beta chain) appears in the sequencing data of a study of T cells in tuberculosis. Findings and caveats of the study: Samples were chosen by availability of cryopreserved specimens.

Note on this clone: Its target is unknown. The sample contains more than one DNA sequence encoding this CDR3.

TCRdb's copy holds only in-frame clones and misses some; the assay was immunoSEQ multiplex PCR. The table shows 20,000 to 25,000 clones, with 75% to 90% occurring only once. Per germline, CDR1 ENHRY and CDR2 SYGVKD. CDR3 length equals 15 residues. The junction had 4 bases not matched to a gene; V was cut back by 0 bases and J by 2 bases. The TCR comes from a donor aged 10-29 years with latent tuberculosis or without tuberculosis infection. Sequenced material: PBMCs. The chain joins TRBV10-3 to TRBJ2-7, with 7 bases matching TRBD1. The CDR3, as DNA: TGTGCCATCAGTGAGTCCCCGGGACAGACCTACGAGCAGTACTTC. It encodes CAISESPGQTYEQYF.